The rows below give T cell receptor beta chains drawn from one sample of a study of blood T cell repertoires in COVID-19. Only in-frame clones appear in the TCRdb table, and some are missing; sequencing was by immunoSEQ multiplex PCR. The table lists about 200,000 clones, 86% of them singletons. Source material: peripheral blood. Receptors were obtained from a woman in her 70s with acute or convalescent COVID-19. CDR3s leave out the opening cysteine and the closing phenylalanine or tryptophan. D genes are given only for firm matches.

V gene: TRBV5-1
D gene: TRBD1
J gene: TRBJ2-7
CDR3 protein: ASSLAGGHEQY

V gene: TRBV7-3
D gene: TRBD2
J gene: TRBJ2-3
CDR3 protein: ASSLRPSGSTDTQY

V gene: TRBV7-8
D gene: TRBD1
J gene: TRBJ2-7
CDR3 protein: ASSWTGGYEQY

V gene: TRBV7-9
D gene: TRBD1
J gene: TRBJ2-1
CDR3 protein: ASSYGTGKDEQF

V gene: TRBV7-2
D gene: TRBD2
J gene: TRBJ2-2
CDR3 protein: ASSFEAGAVTGELF

V gene: TRBV7-2
D gene: TRBD1
J gene: TRBJ2-3
CDR3 protein: ASSSRTGGVDTQY

V gene: TRBV7-7
D gene: -
J gene: TRBJ2-5
CDR3 protein: ASSGGETQY

V gene: TRBV11-2
D gene: TRBD2
J gene: TRBJ2-3
CDR3 protein: ASSLPGGSTDTQY

V gene: TRBV10-3
D gene: TRBD2
J gene: TRBJ2-1
CDR3 protein: AISEWGLAGAISYNEQF

V gene: TRBV18
D gene: TRBD2
J gene: TRBJ2-1
CDR3 protein: ASSPGTRAYNEQF

V gene: TRBV6-6
D gene: -
J gene: TRBJ2-6
CDR3 protein: ASSLTGTSLGANVLT

V gene: TRBV6-2/TRBV6-3
D gene: TRBD2
J gene: TRBJ2-7
CDR3 protein: ASSWTSGRLTSYEQY

V gene: TRBV2
D gene: TRBD1
J gene: TRBJ2-7
CDR3 protein: ASSPDRGLYEQY

V gene: TRBV6-5
D gene: -
J gene: TRBJ2-1
CDR3 protein: ASSSLRSYYNEQF

V gene: TRBV28
D gene: -
J gene: TRBJ1-2
CDR3 protein: ASSEKGHYYGYT

V gene: TRBV5-1
D gene: -
J gene: TRBJ2-1
CDR3 protein: ASSLAIGSSGNEQF

V gene: TRBV7-2
D gene: -
J gene: TRBJ1-2
CDR3 protein: ASSISRGARGYT

V gene: TRBV28
D gene: TRBD2
J gene: TRBJ2-1
CDR3 protein: ASSSRTSGPSRANEQF

V gene: TRBV19
D gene: -
J gene: TRBJ2-5
CDR3 protein: ASSIGGGHYQETQY

V gene: TRBV6-6
D gene: -
J gene: TRBJ1-2
CDR3 protein: ASTPRGELNYGYT

V gene: TRBV11-2
D gene: -
J gene: TRBJ1-1
CDR3 protein: ASSPRVGTEAF

V gene: TRBV5-1
D gene: -
J gene: TRBJ1-4
CDR3 protein: ASSLGGVPEKLF

V gene: TRBV24-1
D gene: TRBD1
J gene: TRBJ2-7
CDR3 protein: ATSDPGQGSYEQY

V gene: TRBV28
D gene: -
J gene: TRBJ2-4
CDR3 protein: ASSLQAGNIQY

V gene: TRBV18
D gene: -
J gene: TRBJ2-7
CDR3 protein: ASSRQAYEQY

V gene: TRBV4-3
D gene: -
J gene: TRBJ1-2
CDR3 protein: ASSQDRGRPNYGYT

V gene: TRBV7-2
D gene: TRBD2
J gene: TRBJ2-3
CDR3 protein: ASSLVAGGESTQY

V gene: TRBV7-9
D gene: TRBD1
J gene: TRBJ2-4
CDR3 protein: ASSLAGTGTSKNIQY

V gene: TRBV6-6
D gene: -
J gene: TRBJ2-2
CDR3 protein: ASRTDRPHGELF

V gene: TRBV27
D gene: -
J gene: TRBJ1-5
CDR3 protein: ASSPWRANQPQH

V gene: TRBV4-1
D gene: -
J gene: TRBJ1-1
CDR3 protein: ASSQDISGTEAF

V gene: TRBV5-1
D gene: TRBD1
J gene: TRBJ2-3
CDR3 protein: ASSPTGGRDTQY

V gene: TRBV5-6
D gene: -
J gene: TRBJ1-1
CDR3 protein: ASSLARGTTEAF

V gene: TRBV19
D gene: TRBD1
J gene: TRBJ2-7
CDR3 protein: ASSIRDREYEQY

V gene: TRBV5-1
D gene: TRBD1
J gene: TRBJ1-4
CDR3 protein: ASSLGQGAGNEKLF

V gene: TRBV11-3
D gene: TRBD2
J gene: TRBJ2-1
CDR3 protein: ASSPGLGGGGPIRQF

V gene: TRBV9
D gene: -
J gene: TRBJ2-5
CDR3 protein: ASSVGPEGETQY

V gene: TRBV11-3
D gene: -
J gene: TRBJ1-1
CDR3 protein: ASSPDRSTEAF

V gene: TRBV11-2
D gene: -
J gene: TRBJ1-1
CDR3 protein: ASSLAAGDAF

V gene: TRBV6-2/TRBV6-3
D gene: TRBD1
J gene: TRBJ2-5
CDR3 protein: ASSATGTAIRAQY